These 30 T cell receptor beta chains were all obtained from the same sample, sequenced in a study of T-cell memory formation after mild COVID-19. Using its own MiXCR run on the 5' RACE reads, TCRdb lists one record per CDR3 protein. This sample carries tens of thousands of distinct CDR3 sequences, 15% to 20% of them seen once, and the ten largest clones take about 33%. Material: PBMCs or a T cell subset sorted from them (not recorded which). These receptors were obtained from an adult woman who had mild COVID-19 (a few samples of this study predate the infection). Cell type and time point are not known.

This clonotype was counted only a few times. J is TRBJ2-1 and V is TRBV20-1; D is unclear. The germline V gene has CDR1 DFQATT and CDR2 SNEGSKA (reference sequence). Trimming cost V 1 base and J 5 bases, with 18 bases left between them. The CDR3 loop spans 16 amino acids. CDR3 sequence reads: CSARAMSRLGDNEQFF. The CDR3 nucleotides are TGCAGTGCTAGAGCTATGTCGAGACTGGGCGACAATGAGCAGTTCTTC.

The V and J genes are TRBV12-3 or TRBV12-4 and TRBJ2-3; D uncertain. This CDR3 is 11 amino acids long. V shed 6 bases and J shed 2 bases, with 3 bases lying between them. This CDR3 reads CASRHTDTQYF. In DNA, the CDR3 is TGTGCCAGCAGGCACACAGATACGCAGTATTTT.

This clonotype was seen only a few times. The genes are TRBV5-5 and TRBJ2-1; a possible D gene is TRBD2 (5 bases). Germline V gene data show CDR1 as SGHKS and CDR2 as YYEKEE (reference sequence). The V end was cut by 4 bases, the J end by 7 bases, with 18 bases between. This CDR3 has 15 amino acids. CDR3 in DNA: TGTGCCAGCAGCCTCACACCGAGCGGTGGGAATGAGCAGTTCTTC. This gives the protein CASSLTPSGGNEQFF.

The sample holds a few counts of this clonotype. The chain joins TRBV15 to TRBJ2-1; 7 positions match TRBD2. CDR3 length: 16 residues. With V trimmed by 6 bases and J by 4 bases, 12 bases remained unmatched. The germline CDR1 and CDR2 sequences are LNHNV and YYDKDF (reference sequence). Here the CDR3 reads CATSPDMASGYNEQFF. The CDR3 DNA reads as TGTGCCACCAGTCCTGATATGGCTAGCGGATACAATGAGCAGTTCTTC.

The V and J genes are TRBV18 and TRBJ2-1; the match to TRBD1 covers 7 bases. J lost 5 bases, V lost 2 bases, and 3 bases had no gene match. The CDR3 totals 14 residues. Germline assignment: CDR1 KGHSH and CDR2 LQKENI. This chain's CDR3 is CASSPTDRNNEQFF. In DNA form, the CDR3 reads TGTGCCAGCTCACCAACGGACAGGAACAATGAGCAGTTCTTC. Filled out from reference TRBV18 and TRBJ2-1, the complete variable domain reads NAGVMQNPRHLVRRRGQEARLRCSPMKGHSHVYWYRQLPEEGLKFMVYLQKENIIDESGMPKERFSAEFPKEGPSILRIQQVVRGDSAAYFCASSPTDRNNEQFFGPGTRLTVL.

This clonotype was detected only a few times. This chain connects TRBV19 to TRBJ1-2, with D unresolved. CDR1 and CDR2 from the germline V gene are LNHDA and SQIVND (reference sequence). V was cut by 6 bases and J by 1 base, with 9 bases left in between. The CDR3 runs 13 residues. The CDR3 reads CASRTGDNYGYTF. In DNA, the CDR3 is TGTGCCAGTAGGACCGGGGATAACTATGGCTACACCTTC.

This clonotype was detected only a few times. DNA of the CDR3: TGTGCCACAAATAAGTATCGGCGGGGCACTGAAGCTTTCTTT. This sequence encodes CATNKYRRGTEAFF. The V and J genes are TRBV24-1 and TRBJ1-1, with D unclear. V shed 10 bases and J shed 4 bases, with 18 bases lying between them. This CDR3 comprises 14 residues. Germline V lookup: CDR1 KGHDR, CDR2 SFDVKD.

This chain joins TRBV7-9 and TRBJ2-5; D not certain. V lost 2 bases and J lost 5, with 15 bases in between. The germline gives CDR1 SEHNR, CDR2 FQNEAQ (reference sequence). The CDR3 consists of 15 residues. The CDR3 loop is CASSLTSALGETQYF. DNA for the CDR3: TGTGCCAGCAGCTTAACTTCCGCCTTGGGGGAGACCCAGTACTTC.

The V gene is TRBV9, the J gene TRBJ1-2, with D unresolved. The germline V gene encodes CDR1 SGDLS and CDR2 YYNGEE. This CDR3 is 15 amino acids long. The V and J ends lost 2 bases and 3 bases respectively, with 14 bases between them. CDR3 region: CASSVSSDGYYGYTF. DNA of the CDR3: TGTGCCAGCAGCGTTTCTTCGGACGGATACTATGGCTACACCTTC.

This clonotype has more than one count but fewer than ten. The chain recombines TRBV4-1 with TRBJ2-3; weak D call: TRBD2 (5 bases). V was clipped by 0 bases and J by 5 bases, with 9 bases between them. Germline values: CDR1 MGHRA, CDR2 YSYEKL. This CDR3 region has 14 residues. CDR3 amino acids: CASSQDIRGDTQYF. CDR3 DNA sequence: TGCGCCAGCAGCCAAGATATCCGGGGAGATACGCAGTATTTT.

This clonotype appeared a few times. The genes are TRBV27 and TRBJ2-7; TRBD2 matches at 11 bases. V shed 3 bases and J 5 bases; nucleotides not matched to a gene: 12. CDR1 is MNHEY, CDR2 SMNVEV, per germline (reference sequence). This CDR3 contains 17 residues. The CDR3 loop reads CASSFLAGGVGGHEQYF. In nucleotides, the CDR3 is TGTGCCAGCAGTTTCCTAGCGGGAGGAGTCGGGGGCCACGAGCAGTACTTC.

The DNA for the CDR3 is TGTGCCAGCAGCTATGGACTAGCGGGCTCGGGGCGCACAGATACGCAGTATTTT. It specifies CASSYGLAGSGRTDTQYF. The chain employs TRBV11-2 and TRBJ2-3, with 11 nucleotides matching TRBD2. J gave up 1 base and V 4 bases, and 10 bases lay outside the gene matches. Per the germline V gene, CDR1 is SGHAT and CDR2 is FQNNGV. The CDR3 spans 18 residues.

This clonotype was counted a few times. V usage is TRBV4-1 and J usage is TRBJ1-1; a weak D match, TRBD1 (5 bases). Deletions cut 0 bases from V and 7 bases from J, with 15 bases between. Germline-derived CDR1 and CDR2 are MGHRA and YSYEKL. The CDR3 length is 15 residues. The CDR3 nucleotides are TGCGCCAGCAGCCAAGATTCAGAACCGGGACTTGAAGCTTTCTTT. Its protein is CASSQDSEPGLEAFF.

V and J are TRBV20-1 and TRBJ2-5, with 10 bases aligning to TRBD1. CDR3 length: 14 residues. V lost 2 bases and J lost 5; bases outside the gene matches: 5. Germline lookup yields CDR1 DFQATT and CDR2 SNEGSKA (reference sequence). The CDR3 DNA follows: TGCAGTGCTAGATTTGACAGGGGGCATGAGACCCAGTACTTC. Translation: CSARFDRGHETQYF.

This clonotype was found a few times. J is TRBJ2-1 and V is TRBV7-6; tentatively, D is TRBD1 or TRBD2 (6 bases each). The CDR3 covers 12 residues. V lost 5 bases, J lost 9 bases, and 11 bases lay in between. CDR1 is SGHVS and CDR2 is FNYEAQ in the germline V gene. CDR3 loop: CASSVGGGEQFF. In nucleotides, the CDR3 is TGTGCCAGCAGCGTAGGAGGGGGTGAGCAGTTCTTC.

With regard to this clonotype: The junction shows a germline mismatch at one end, possibly a read error. The rearrangement links TRBV30 to TRBJ1-1; D is unresolved. The CDR3 runs 13 residues. The V gene's germline CDR1 is GTSNPN and CDR2 SVGIG (reference sequence). CDR3 loop: CALSSQMNTEAFF. Written as DNA, the CDR3 is TGTGCCTTGAGTTCACAGATGAACACTGAAGCTTTCTTT.

The chain has TRBV20-1 and TRBJ2-5; TRBD1 matches 8 bases. Unmatched junction bases numbered 16, after V lost 8 bases and J lost 5 bases. The CDR3 loop spans 15 amino acids. CDR1 is DFQATT, CDR2 SNEGSKA, per germline (reference sequence). The CDR3 region is CSSTSPTGVGETQYF. The CDR3 bases are TGCAGTTCTACCTCGCCGACAGGGGTAGGGGAGACCCAGTACTTC.

V and J are TRBV4-3 and TRBJ2-1; D is undetermined. Germline V gene lookup returns CDR1 LGHNA and CDR2 YSLEER. V was pared by 3 bases and J by 5 bases, with 8 bases between. The CDR3 extends over 13 amino acids. The chain's CDR3 is CASSQYTDNEQFF. Written as DNA, the CDR3 is TGCGCCAGCAGCCAGTACACCGACAATGAGCAGTTCTTC.

The chain carries TRBV4-1 and TRBJ1-2; weak D call: TRBD1 (6 bases). Between the trimmed V and J ends, which lost 0 bases and 4 bases, there was a span of 12 bases. The CDR3 has 15 residues. Germline CDR1 is MGHRA and CDR2 is YSYEKL. CDR3 protein: CASSQEDSGVYGYTF. The DNA of the CDR3 is TGCGCCAGCAGCCAAGAAGACTCAGGGGTCTATGGCTACACCTTC.

V gene TRBV29-1 combines with J gene TRBJ1-1; the match to TRBD1 covers 7 bases. V lost 4 bases to trimming and J lost 0 bases; unmatched junction nucleotides: 2. This CDR3 spans 13 amino acids. Germline V gene sequence: CDR1 SQVTM, CDR2 ANQGSEA. The CDR3 spells CSVGTGLNTEAFF. The CDR3 DNA reads TGCAGCGTTGGGACAGGTCTGAACACTGAAGCTTTCTTT. The full variable domain, completed using reference TRBV29-1 and TRBJ1-1, is SAVISQKPSRDICQRGTSLTIQCQVDSQVTMMFWYRQQPGQSLTLIATANQGSEATYESGFVIDKFPISRPNLTFSTLTVSNMSPEDSSIYLCSVGTGLNTEAFFGQGTRLTVV.

This clonotype has just a few counts. The chain is built from TRBV28 and TRBJ2-7; possibly TRBD2 for D (6 bases). The CDR3 extends over 15 amino acids. Deletions cut 3 bases from V and 4 bases from J, with 16 bases between. CDR1 and CDR2 from the germline V gene are MDHEN and SYDVKM. This CDR3 is CASSFWREEGYEQYF. CDR3 bases: TGTGCCAGCAGTTTTTGGAGGGAAGAGGGATACGAGCAGTACTTC.

This clonotype turned up a few times. The CDR3 nucleotides read TGTGCCACCACTTTCTCGACTAGACTCAATGAGCAGTTCTTC. Its protein is CATTFSTRLNEQFF. The V gene is TRBV15, the J gene TRBJ2-1, with D perhaps matching TRBD2 (6 bases). Germline CDR1 and CDR2: LNHNV and YYDKDF (reference sequence). There are 14 residues in the CDR3. The ends were cut back, 7 bases at V and 6 bases at J, with 16 bases in the middle.

The gene calls are TRBV24-1 and TRBJ2-7; 8 positions match TRBD2. V was clipped by 11 bases and J by 0 bases; unmatched bases: 2. CDR1 and CDR2 from the germline V gene are KGHDR and SFDVKD. The CDR3 is made up of 12 amino acids. This chain's CDR3 is CAIGGASYEQYF. CDR3 in DNA: TGTGCCATCGGGGGGGCCTCCTACGAGCAGTACTTC.

This chain connects TRBV15 to TRBJ2-7, with TRBD2 as a possible D gene (6 bases). Germline CDR1 reads LNHNV; CDR2 reads YYDKDF (reference sequence). V was pared by 3 bases and J by 4 bases, with 19 bases between. The CDR3 runs to 16 residues. CDR3 in DNA: TGTGCCACCAGCAGTGAAGGAGGGGAGAATTTGTACGAGCAGTACTTC. Amino acids: CATSSEGGENLYEQYF.

This clonotype was counted a few times. The chain recombines TRBV6-2 or TRBV6-3 with TRBJ2-1; possibly TRBD2 for D (5 bases). The germline V gene encodes CDR1 MNHEY and CDR2 SVGEGT. Trimming pared 4 bases from V and 3 bases from J, leaving 7 bases between. CDR3 size: 13 residues. The CDR3 DNA follows: TGTGCCAGCAGTTGGACTGGCTACAATGAGCAGTTCTTC. Residues: CASSWTGYNEQFF.

The chain employs TRBV7-2 and TRBJ2-3, with 7 positions matching TRBD1. From germline, CDR1 is SGHTA and CDR2 FQGNSA. J gave up 5 bases and V 7 bases, and 6 bases lay outside the gene matches. This CDR3 spans 13 amino acids. The CDR3 DNA sequence: TGTGCCAGCAACGGACAGGTGAAAGATACGCAGTATTTT. Amino acids: CASNGQVKDTQYF.

The rearrangement joins TRBV6-5 to TRBJ2-1, with TRBD2 matching over 7 bases. The CDR3 has 17 amino acids. From germline, CDR1 is MNHEY and CDR2 SVGAGI. Losses at the gene ends were 0 bases for V and 2 bases for J; bases not matched to a gene: 7. The CDR3 loop is CASSYSMVGGPYNEQFF. The DNA of the CDR3 is TGTGCCAGCAGTTACTCGATGGTGGGAGGGCCCTACAATGAGCAGTTCTTC.

This clonotype was found a few times. The chain recombines TRBV11-2 with TRBJ2-7; 11 bases align to TRBD2. V lost 1 base, J lost 3 bases, and 5 bases stayed unmatched. CDR3 length equals 16 residues. CDR1 SGHAT and CDR2 FQNNGV come from the germline V gene. In DNA form, the CDR3 reads TGTGCCAGCAGCTTAGTGACTAGCGGGATTCTCTACGAGCAGTACTTC. Translation: CASSLVTSGILYEQYF. Supplemented by reference TRBV11-2 and TRBJ2-7, the full variable domain reads EAGVAQSPRYKIIEKRQSVAFWCNPISGHATLYWYQQILGQGPKLLIQFQNNGVVDDSQLPKDRFSAERLKGVDSTLKIQPAKLEDSAVYLCASSLVTSGILYEQYFGPGTRLTVT.

The chain links TRBV6-6 to TRBJ2-2; no definite D call. This CDR3 spans 15 amino acids. Trimming shortened V by 2 bases and J by 8 bases, and 15 bases separated the two germline ends. CDR1 and CDR2 from the germline V gene are MNHNY and SVGAGI (reference sequence). The CDR3 loop reads CASSYGLDRAGELFF. CDR3 sequence (DNA): TGTGCCAGCAGTTACGGGCTAGACCGGGCAGGGGAGCTGTTTTTT.

This clonotype appeared many times. The V call is TRBV5-1, the J call TRBJ2-1; 9 bases fit TRBD1. Germline assignment: CDR1 SGHRS and CDR2 YFSETQ. V lost 4 bases and J lost 4; bases outside the gene matches: 6. The CDR3 totals 15 residues. The CDR3 loop is CASSLGQGSYNEQFF. CDR3 nucleotide sequence: TGCGCCAGCAGCCTCGGACAGGGGTCTTACAATGAGCAGTTCTTC.